This T cell receptor beta chain is from a study of memory CD4+ T cells and cytomegalovirus serostatus. Study-wide background: Donors were healthy Belgian adults, about ten CMV seropositive and roughly 25 seronegative. Study outcomes and limitations: CMV serostatus prediction reached median AUC 0.95, or 0.91 with US-trained model. Each of approximately 70 CMV-associated TCRbeta sequences occurred in one to five individuals.

The sort gate was single viable CD3+CD4+CD8-CD45RO+ cells for memory CD4+ T cells. Concerning this clone itself: The target antigen is unknown.

Using immunoSEQ multiplex PCR, the repertoire was profiled, and TCRdb retains in-frame clones only, with some absent. In the table there are about 57,000 clones, around 85% of which are singletons. This CDR3 is 16 amino acids long. CDR1 and CDR2 from the germline V gene are LGHNA and YNFKEQ. With 0 bases removed from V and 0 bases from J, the gap between germline ends came to 8 bases. The source material was memory CD4+ T cells from blood. This rearrangement joins TRBV4-2 to TRBJ2-2; D call uncertain. The sequence was obtained from an adult in good health and CMV-seronegative. CDR3 sequence reads: CASSQDGQPNTGELFF. CDR3 DNA: TGTGCCAGCAGCCAAGATGGGCAGCCGAACACCGGGGAGCTGTTTTTT.